Described below is a single T cell receptor (beta chain) sequence and its context. A multiplex PCR was run with 60 Vbeta primers and 13 Jbeta primers. Clones were read by immunoSEQ multiplex PCR, and TCRdb kept only the in-frame ones, dropping some. In the table there are 97,000 or so clones, 80% to 90% of which are singletons. These data belong to a study of cytomegalovirus exposure and HLA in healthy donors. Germline V gene data show CDR1 as LNHDA and CDR2 as SQIVND (reference sequence). The V gene end was trimmed by 0 bases and the J gene end by 4 bases; junction bases not matched to a gene: 9. There are 18 residues in the CDR3.

Sequences were obtained from PBMCs. V is TRBV19 and J is TRBJ2-1, with 10 bases lining up with TRBD2. This clonotype was sampled from a man aged 35 to 55 in good health and CMV-seronegative. CDR3 region: CASSIDKPGLAFYNEQFF. The CDR3 DNA reads as TGTGCCAGTAGTATAGATAAACCGGGACTAGCGTTTTACAATGAGCAGTTCTTC.